A selection of T cell receptor beta chains follows, all from one sample in a study of T cells in Graves' hyperthyroidism and ophthalmopathy. TCRdb re-analysed the multiplex PCR reads in MiXCR, keeping a single row per CDR3 protein. The profile shows around 720,000 distinct CDR3 sequences, around 40% of them singletons. Sequencing was done on a sample of blood. Source of these receptors: a woman aged 40-49 years with Graves' hyperthyroidism. CDR3s include the opening cysteine and the closing phenylalanine or tryptophan. D genes are given only for firm matches. Not every row has a clone size; where given, it reads once, few, many or a size class.

v_call,clone_size,d_call,j_call,cdr3_aa,cdr3_nt
TRBV9,few,-,TRBJ2-5,CASSEGGGGLQETQYF,TGTGCCAGCAGCGAAGGGGGCGGGGGGCTCCAAGAGACCCAGTACTTC
TRBV6-1,-,-,TRBJ1-4,CASSEVRGGLGEKLFF,TGTGCCAGCAGTGAAGTAAGGGGAGGGTTGGGTGAAAAACTGTTTTTT
TRBV5-4,-,TRBD2,TRBJ2-2,CASSFIAGGVTGELFF,TGTGCCAGCAGCTTCATAGCGGGGGGAGTAACCGGGGAGCTGTTTTTT
TRBV7-2,many,-,TRBJ2-7,CASSPSRGQGHEQYF,TGTGCCAGCAGCCCGAGTCGGGGGCAGGGTCACGAGCAGTACTTC
TRBV20-1,many,-,TRBJ2-5,CSATADGETQYF,TGCAGTGCTACGGCTGACGGAGAGACCCAGTACTTC
TRBV20-1,-,TRBD2,TRBJ2-5,CSASPGLAFSPGETQYF,TGCAGTGCTAGCCCGGGACTAGCTTTTTCTCCCGGGGAGACCCAGTACTTC
TRBV7-9,many,-,TRBJ2-7,CASSAQLGGTGEQYF,TGTGCCAGCAGCGCCCAATTGGGGGGAACTGGCGAGCAGTACTTC
TRBV10-3,-,-,TRBJ2-2,CASSEEVANTGELFF,TGTGCCAGCAGTGAAGAAGTTGCGAACACCGGGGAGCTGTTTTTT
TRBV7-2,many,-,TRBJ2-2,CASSLPSTGELFF,TGTGCCAGCAGCTTACCGTCCACCGGGGAGCTGTTTTTT
TRBV3-1,-,-,TRBJ1-1,CASSQFGEGNTEAFF,TGTGCCAGCAGCCAATTCGGGGAAGGGAACACTGAAGCTTTCTTT
TRBV11-2,few,-,TRBJ2-7,CASSLSGEVLFYEQYF,TGTGCCAGCAGCTTATCGGGAGAGGTTTTATTTTACGAGCAGTACTTC
TRBV29-1,many,TRBD1,TRBJ1-5,CSVGTGQGQPQHF,TGCAGCGTTGGGACAGGGCAGGGTCAGCCCCAGCATTTT
TRBV7-2,-,-,TRBJ2-7,CASSLQGGGSEQYF,TGTGCCAGCAGCTTACAAGGGGGGGGGTCCGAGCAGTACTTC
TRBV2,-,TRBD1,TRBJ1-1,CASSAHRGPWNTEAFF,TGTGCCAGCAGCGCGCACAGGGGGCCATGGAACACTGAAGCTTTCTTT
TRBV20-1,-,-,TRBJ1-4,CSALRGGPVEKLFF,TGCAGTGCCCTACGAGGGGGTCCCGTTGAAAAACTGTTTTTT
TRBV20-1,few,-,TRBJ2-7,CSAPDGYAQYF,TGCAGTGCCCCCGACGGGTACGCGCAGTACTTC
TRBV5-1,-,-,TRBJ2-3,CASSQGGSGFTDTQYF,TGCGCCAGCAGCCAAGGGGGGTCGGGGTTCACAGATACGCAGTATTTT
TRBV6-5,-,-,TRBJ2-2,CASSYLTVNTGELFF,TGTGCCAGCAGTTACCTAACAGTGAACACCGGGGAGCTGTTTTTT
TRBV12-3/TRBV12-4,few,-,TRBJ1-5,CASSFIGSNQPQHF,TGTGCCAGCAGTTTTATAGGTAGCAATCAGCCCCAGCATTTT
TRBV6-5,-,-,TRBJ1-2,CASSYHDVEGLGYGYTF,TGTGCCAGCAGTTACCACGATGTGGAGGGGCTTGGGTATGGCTACACCTTC
TRBV25-1,few,-,TRBJ1-2,CAIPLAGYGYTF,TGTGCTATCCCCCTTGCTGGGTATGGCTACACCTTC
TRBV9,few,-,TRBJ1-1,CASSVDGQGITEAFF,TGTGCCAGCAGCGTAGACGGGCAGGGAATCACTGAAGCTTTCTTT
TRBV12-3/TRBV12-4,few,-,TRBJ1-5,CASSFSTGNQPQHF,TGTGCCAGCAGTTTCTCCACAGGGAATCAGCCCCAGCATTTT
TRBV10-3,-,-,TRBJ2-1,CAISDLDLGNEQFF,TGTGCCATCAGCGATCTAGACTTGGGCAATGAGCAGTTCTTC
TRBV9,many,-,TRBJ2-5,CASSVPGARETQYF,TGTGCCAGCAGCGTCCCGGGGGCGCGAGAGACCCAGTACTTC
TRBV20-1,-,-,TRBJ1-1,CSARDGRGRATTEAFF,TGCAGTGCTAGAGATGGAAGGGGGAGAGCGACCACTGAAGCTTTCTTT
TRBV4-3,few,-,TRBJ2-6,CASSQSSLNVLTF,TGCGCCAGCAGCCAAAGTTCGCTCAACGTCCTGACTTTC
TRBV20-1,few,TRBD1,TRBJ1-5,CSATLLGTVGGGANQPQHF,TGCAGTGCTACCCTACTCGGGACAGTGGGAGGAGGGGCAAATCAGCCCCAGCATTTT
TRBV29-1,many,-,TRBJ2-3,CSAQGPTTDTQYF,TGCAGCGCACAGGGCCCCACCACAGATACGCAGTATTTT
TRBV5-1,-,-,TRBJ1-2,CASSLAISRTEGYTF,TGCGCCAGCAGCTTGGCCATTTCAAGGACAGAGGGCTACACCTTC
TRBV19,few,-,TRBJ1-5,CASSTHQGTLNQPQHF,TGTGCCAGTAGTACTCACCAGGGGACTCTCAATCAGCCCCAGCATTTT
TRBV12-3/TRBV12-4,many,-,TRBJ1-2,CASSPVTPPNYGYTF,TGTGCCAGCAGTCCCGTGACACCACCTAACTATGGCTACACCTTC
TRBV19,-,TRBD1,TRBJ1-2,CASSRTGIGNTF,TGTGCCAGTAGTCGGACAGGGATTGGAAACACCTTC
TRBV7-3,-,-,TRBJ2-5,CASSLGGRYQETQYF,TGTGCCAGCAGCTTAGGTGGGCGTTACCAAGAGACCCAGTACTTC
TRBV7-2,few,TRBD1,TRBJ2-2,CASSPGGPYTGELFF,TGTGCCAGCAGCCCAGGGGGACCCTACACCGGGGAGCTGTTTTTT
TRBV20-1,many,TRBD2,TRBJ2-5,CSARRLAGETQYF,TGCAGTGCTCGGCGACTAGCTGGCGAGACCCAGTACTTC
TRBV4-3,few,-,TRBJ2-7,CASSQSPRLPDYEQYF,TGCGCCAGCAGCCAATCCCCGAGACTGCCTGACTACGAGCAGTACTTC
TRBV5-1,-,-,TRBJ2-2,CASSLVAYSNTGELFF,TGCGCCAGCAGCTTGGTTGCGTACTCGAACACCGGGGAGCTGTTTTTT
TRBV15,many,-,TRBJ1-2,CATSRDFFDGYTF,TGTGCCACCAGCAGAGATTTTTTTGATGGCTACACCTTC
TRBV6-5,many,-,TRBJ1-2,CASSTNNYGYTF,TGTGCCAGCAGTACAAATAACTATGGCTACACCTTC
TRBV10-1,-,-,TRBJ2-7,CASSDGGDRSGGQYF,TGCGCCAGCAGTGACGGAGGGGACAGATCGGGCGGGCAGTACTTC
TRBV19,-,TRBD1,TRBJ1-1,CASFPGQGNTEAFF,TGTGCCAGTTTTCCGGGACAGGGAAACACTGAAGCTTTCTTT
TRBV29-1,-,-,TRBJ1-1,CSSPEQGIPPTEAFF,TGCAGCAGCCCAGAACAGGGTATCCCTCCAACTGAAGCTTTCTTT
TRBV6-6,-,-,TRBJ2-3,CAASARANTDTQYF,TGTGCCGCCTCGGCGAGGGCAAACACAGATACGCAGTATTTT
TRBV4-1,few,-,TRBJ2-7,CASSQIIIEGSAYEQYF,TGCGCCAGCAGCCAGATCATCATAGAGGGATCGGCCTACGAGCAGTACTTC
TRBV7-8,few,-,TRBJ2-2,CASSWGTGELFF,TGTGCCAGCAGCTGGGGGACCGGGGAGCTGTTTTTT
TRBV7-3,-,-,TRBJ2-7,CASSLDGNSYEQYF,TGTGCCAGCAGCTTAGATGGCAACTCCTACGAGCAGTACTTC
TRBV7-9,many,-,TRBJ1-1,CASSLVVDTEAFF,TGTGCCAGCAGCTTGGTGGTAGACACTGAAGCTTTCTTT